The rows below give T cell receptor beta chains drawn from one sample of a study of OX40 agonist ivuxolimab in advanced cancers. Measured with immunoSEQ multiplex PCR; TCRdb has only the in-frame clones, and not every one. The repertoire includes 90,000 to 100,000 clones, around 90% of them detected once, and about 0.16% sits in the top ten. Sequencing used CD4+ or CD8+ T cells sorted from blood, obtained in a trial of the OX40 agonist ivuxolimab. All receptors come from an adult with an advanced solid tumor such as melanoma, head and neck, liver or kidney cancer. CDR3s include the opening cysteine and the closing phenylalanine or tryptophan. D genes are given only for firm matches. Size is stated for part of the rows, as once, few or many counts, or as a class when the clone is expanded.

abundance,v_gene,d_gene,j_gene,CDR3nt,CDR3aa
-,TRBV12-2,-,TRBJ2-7,TGTGCAAGTCGCTTAGCGGGGGACGACGAGCAGTACTTC,CASRLAGDDEQYF
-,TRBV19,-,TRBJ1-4,TGTGCCAGTATCCCTGGGAGGACAACTAATGAAAAACTGTTTTTT,CASIPGRTTNEKLFF
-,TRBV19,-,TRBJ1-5,TGTGCCAGTAGCCCCTCGGCGTCCAATCAGCCCCAGCATTTT,CASSPSASNQPQHF
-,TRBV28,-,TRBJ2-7,TGTGCCAGCAGCCTGATACAGGGCCACGAGCAGTACTTC,CASSLIQGHEQYF
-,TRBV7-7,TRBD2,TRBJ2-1,TGTGCCAGCAGCTTAGCGGCCAGCGGGATCTCCTACAATGAGCAGTTCTTC,CASSLAASGISYNEQFF
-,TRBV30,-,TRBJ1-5,TGTGCCTGGACTGCCGCGGGGGGGGCGGGTCAGCCCCAGCATTTT,CAWTAAGGAGQPQHF
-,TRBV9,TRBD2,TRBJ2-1,TGTGCCAGCAGCACCCGACTAGCGGGGGGGGTTTACAATGAGCAGTTCTTC,CASSTRLAGGVYNEQFF
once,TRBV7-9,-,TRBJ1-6,TGTGCCAGCAGTCCCGGCGGGGTGTGGGGAAATAATTCACCCCTCCACTTT,CASSPGGVWGNNSPLHF
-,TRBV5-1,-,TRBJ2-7,TGCGCCAGCACTGGGAACTTCTCCTACGAGCAGTACTTC,CASTGNFSYEQYF
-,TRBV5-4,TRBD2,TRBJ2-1,TGTGCCAGCAGCTCAAGGACTAGCGGGAGGGATGAGCAGTTCTTC,CASSSRTSGRDEQFF
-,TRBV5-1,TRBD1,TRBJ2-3,TGCGCCAGCAGCGTAACAGGGGGGATTACAGATACGCAGTATTTT,CASSVTGGITDTQYF
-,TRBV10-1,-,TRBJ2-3,TGCGCCAGCAGTGCGTCGAGGAGCGCAGATACGCAGTATTTT,CASSASRSADTQYF
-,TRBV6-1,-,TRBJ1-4,TGTGCCAGAAGGGGGAATGCAACTAATGAAAAACTGTTTTTT,CARRGNATNEKLFF
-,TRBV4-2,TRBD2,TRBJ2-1,TGTGCCAGCAGCCAAGGTCCTAGCGGGCACAATGAGCAGTTCTTC,CASSQGPSGHNEQFF
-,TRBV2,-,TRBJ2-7,TGTGCCAGCAAAGTTCCGGACGGCTACGAGCAGTACTTC,CASKVPDGYEQYF
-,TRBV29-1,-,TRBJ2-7,TGCAGCGTTGCAGGCACTTTAAGAACCTACGAGCAGTACTTC,CSVAGTLRTYEQYF
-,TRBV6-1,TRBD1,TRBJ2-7,TGTGCCAGCAGACGGGGGACAGGGGGCGAGTACGAGCAGTACTTC,CASRRGTGGEYEQYF
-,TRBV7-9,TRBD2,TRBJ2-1,TGTGCCAGCAGTCCAGCGGGAGGGATCTACAATGAGCAGTTCTTC,CASSPAGGIYNEQFF
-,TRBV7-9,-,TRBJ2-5,TGTGCCAGCAGCTTAGATCGGGAAAGAAGAGAGACCCAGTACTTC,CASSLDRERRETQYF
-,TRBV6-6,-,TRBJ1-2,TGTGCCAGCCTACTTACAGGGATTGGAGGCTACACCTTC,CASLLTGIGGYTF
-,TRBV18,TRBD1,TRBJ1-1,TGTGCCAGCTCTTCTACAGGGGGCGCGAGCACTGAAGCTTTCTTT,CASSSTGGASTEAFF
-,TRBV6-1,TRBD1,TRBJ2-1,TGTGCCAGCAGTGAGCTAGGGACAGGGAACGCCAATGAGCAGTTCTTC,CASSELGTGNANEQFF
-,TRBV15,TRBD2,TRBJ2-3,TGTGCCACCAGCAGCTTCAGCGGGAGAACAGATACGCAGTATTTT,CATSSFSGRTDTQYF
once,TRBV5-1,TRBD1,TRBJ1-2,TGCGCCAGCAGCCCTGGGACAGGGGCTTTCTATGGCTACACCTTC,CASSPGTGAFYGYTF
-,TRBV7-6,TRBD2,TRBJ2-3,TGTGCCAGCAGCCTCGCCGCGGGAGCTGAGAATACGCAGTATTTT,CASSLAAGAENTQYF
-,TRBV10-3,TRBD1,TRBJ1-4,TGTGCCATCAGCGGGGAAACAGGGGGCGCGGGGGAAAAACTGTTTTTT,CAISGETGGAGEKLFF
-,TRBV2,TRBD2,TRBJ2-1,TGTGCCAGCAGTCCGACTAGCGGGGGGTCTAGGGAGCAGTTCTTC,CASSPTSGGSREQFF
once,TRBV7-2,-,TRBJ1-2,TGTGCCAGCAGCTTAGGTCTCTCTCAGGGCTACACCTTC,CASSLGLSQGYTF
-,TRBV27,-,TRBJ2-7,TGTGCCAGCAGTTTTCGACCCCAAGGCTCCTACGAGCAGTACTTC,CASSFRPQGSYEQYF
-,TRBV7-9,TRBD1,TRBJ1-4,TGTGCCAGCAGCTTTACAGGGGCAGGTGAAAAACTGTTTTTT,CASSFTGAGEKLFF
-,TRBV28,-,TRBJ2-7,TGTGCCAGCAGTTTGGGGGCCAGGCCCCCCTACGAGCAGTACTTC,CASSLGARPPYEQYF
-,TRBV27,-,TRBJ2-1,TGTGCCAGCACCCCAGCCCCGGTTCTGGGTGAGCAGTTCTTC,CASTPAPVLGEQFF
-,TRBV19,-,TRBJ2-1,TGTGCCAGTAGTATAGGGCAGGGGAGGGGCAATGAGCAGTTCTTC,CASSIGQGRGNEQFF
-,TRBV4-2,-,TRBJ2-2,TGTGCCAGCAGCCAAGGGGGGCACTTTGAGGGGGAGCTGTTTTTT,CASSQGGHFEGELFF
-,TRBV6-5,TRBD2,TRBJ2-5,TGTGCCAGCAGTACTAGCGGAAACCAAGAGACCCAGTACTTC,CASSTSGNQETQYF
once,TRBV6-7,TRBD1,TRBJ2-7,TGTGCCAGCAGTTACCCGGGACAGGGGCGATCCTACGAGCAGTACTTC,CASSYPGQGRSYEQYF
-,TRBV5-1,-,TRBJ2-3,TGCGCCAGCAGCGTTGGGCGTAGTAGCACAGATACGCAGTATTTT,CASSVGRSSTDTQYF
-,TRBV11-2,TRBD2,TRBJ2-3,TGTGCCAGCAGCTTAGATCCGCTGGGACTAGCAGGCACAGATACGCAGTATTTT,CASSLDPLGLAGTDTQYF
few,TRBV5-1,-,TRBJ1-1,TGCGCCAGCAGCTTGGCGGATAACACTGAAGCTTTCTTT,CASSLADNTEAFF
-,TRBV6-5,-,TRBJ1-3,TGTGCCAGCAGCCTAACCACCAGCTCTGGAAACACCATATATTTT,CASSLTTSSGNTIYF
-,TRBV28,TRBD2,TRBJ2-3,TGTGCCAGCAGACGGGGTGGGGTTGGCGGGAGTATGACAGATACGCAGTATTTT,CASRRGGVGGSMTDTQYF
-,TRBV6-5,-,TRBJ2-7,TGTGCCAGCAGATTCGACGGCTATACGGAGCAGTACTTC,CASRFDGYTEQYF
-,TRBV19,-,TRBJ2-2,TGTGCCAGTAGGCGGAGGTACGACACCGGGGAGCTGTTTTTT,CASRRRYDTGELFF
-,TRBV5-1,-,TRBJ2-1,TGCGCCAGCAGCTTGGGCCGTAACAATGAGCAGTTCTTC,CASSLGRNNEQFF
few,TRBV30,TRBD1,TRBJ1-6,TGTGCCCGAGGGACAGGGTATAATTCACCCCTCCACTTT,CARGTGYNSPLHF
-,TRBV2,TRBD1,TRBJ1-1,TGTGCCAGCAGGAAGAGGGGGACAGGGGTCATGAACACTGAAGCTTTCTTT,CASRKRGTGVMNTEAFF
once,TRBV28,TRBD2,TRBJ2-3,TGTGCCAGCAGTTTAGACCGTCGGAGCGGGAGCCTCACAGATACGCAGTATTTT,CASSLDRRSGSLTDTQYF
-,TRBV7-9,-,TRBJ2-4,TGTGCCAGCAGCCTCACATCCGACAAAAACATTCAGTACTTC,CASSLTSDKNIQYF
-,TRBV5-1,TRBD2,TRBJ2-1,TGCGCCAGCTTCACTAGCGGGGGCTCCTACAATGAGCAGTTCTTC,CASFTSGGSYNEQFF
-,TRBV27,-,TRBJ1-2,TGTGCCAGCCGCTCCGCCTTCGAAGTTGAAGGCTACACCTTC,CASRSAFEVEGYTF